Below are 25 T cell receptor beta chains sequenced from a single sample in a study of cytomegalovirus exposure and HLA in healthy donors. Researchers ran the PCR with 60 Vbeta and 13 Jbeta primers. TCRdb's copy holds only in-frame clones and misses some; the assay was immunoSEQ multiplex PCR. The repertoire includes about 89,000 clones, approximately 80% of them detected once, and about 3.8% sits in the top ten. The specimen sequenced was PBMCs. These receptor sequences come from a man aged 30 to 39 in good health and CMV-seronegative.

The rearrangement uses TRBV15 and TRBJ1-5, with D perhaps TRBD1 (5 bases). The CDR3 runs to 14 residues. The V and J ends lost 6 bases and 6 bases respectively, with 15 bases between them. CDR1 is LNHNV and CDR2 is YYDKDF in the germline V gene (reference sequence). The CDR3 nucleotides are TGTGCCACCAGTGATCGGGGGTTTGTTCAGCCCCAGCATTTT. This gives the protein CATSDRGFVQPQHF.

The rearrangement joins TRBV10-3 to TRBJ1-2; 10 nucleotides agree with TRBD1. This CDR3 has 14 amino acids. The germline V gene encodes CDR1 ENHRY and CDR2 SYGVKD. Germline trimming cut 2 bases from V and 5 bases from J; bases unmatched to any gene: 2. CDR3 residues: CAISETDRGYGYTF. CDR3 bases: TGTGCCATCAGTGAGACGGACAGGGGGTATGGCTACACCTTC.

This chain uses TRBV9 with TRBJ2-3; 10 bases line up with TRBD2. CDR3 length: 15 amino acids. CDR1 and CDR2 (germline): SGDLS, YYNGEE. J was trimmed by 5 bases and V by 0 bases; bases with no gene match: 3. CDR3 sequence (DNA): TGTGCCAGCAGCGTAGGGCTAGCGGGAGAAGATACGCAGTATTTT. Amino acid sequence: CASSVGLAGEDTQYF.

CDR3 nucleotide sequence: TGTGCCAGCAGCCCTATGGGGCTAGCGGGAGTAGAGACCCAGTACTTC. It is translated as CASSPMGLAGVETQYF. The V gene is TRBV6-4, the J gene TRBJ2-5; TRBD2 matches at 10 bases. Per the germline V gene, CDR1 is MRHNA and CDR2 is SNTAGT. Trimming took 6 bases from V and 4 from J; bases not matched to a gene: 11. The CDR3 is made up of 16 amino acids.

The rearrangement joins TRBV7-9 to TRBJ1-5; no clear D. The CDR3 is 11 residues long. From germline, CDR1 is SEHNR and CDR2 FQNEAQ (reference sequence). With 5 bases removed from V and 9 bases from J, the gap between germline ends came to 8 bases. The CDR3 here is CASSQRGPQHF. In DNA, the CDR3 is TGTGCCAGCAGCCAGCGGGGGCCCCAGCATTTT.

The chain recombines TRBV2 with TRBJ2-3; D remains unclear. Germline V gene data show CDR1 as SNHLY and CDR2 as FYNNEI. The CDR3 runs to 13 residues. V was pared by 3 bases and J by 7 bases, with 11 bases between. CDR3 coding DNA: TGTGCCAGCAGTGAGGAACTTAGCAATACGCAGTATTTT. Protein product: CASSEELSNTQYF.

The J gene is TRBJ1-2, the V gene TRBV6-5; 8 bases agree with TRBD1. The ends lost 6 bases at V and 2 bases at J; junction bases unmatched: 2. CDR1 and CDR2 (germline): MNHEY, SVGAGI. The CDR3 covers 13 residues. CDR3 coding DNA: TGTGCCAGCAGCCGACAGGGGAACTATGGCTACACCTTC. Translating gives CASSRQGNYGYTF.

The V call is TRBV27, the J call TRBJ1-2; D is possibly TRBD1 (5 bases). From germline, CDR1 is MNHEY and CDR2 SMNVEV (reference sequence). The length of the CDR3 is 15 residues. V shed 4 bases and J shed 8 bases, with 20 bases lying between them. The CDR3 reads CASSYVQAHLGGYTF. The DNA for the CDR3 is TGTGCCAGCAGTTACGTACAGGCTCACCTAGGCGGCTACACCTTC.

The rearrangement joins TRBV4-1 to TRBJ2-5, with D possibly matching TRBD1 (5 bases). CDR3 length equals 14 residues. Deletions cut 6 bases from V and 0 bases from J, with 11 bases between. Germline lookup yields CDR1 MGHRA and CDR2 YSYEKL. The CDR3 protein is CASSPLRDQETQYF. CDR3 bases: TGCGCCAGCAGTCCACTCAGGGACCAAGAGACCCAGTACTTC.

V and J are TRBV28 and TRBJ1-2; 10 bases are shared with TRBD1. This CDR3 has 15 amino acids. The germline CDR1 and CDR2 sequences are MDHEN and SYDVKM. V was clipped by 5 bases and J by 4 bases; unmatched bases: 7. This CDR3 reads CASSPRDRGPYGYTF. The CDR3 region has the DNA TGTGCCAGCAGTCCACGAGACAGGGGGCCCTATGGCTACACCTTC.

The chain combines TRBV6-1 with TRBJ2-2; 10 bases match TRBD2. CDR1 is MNHNS and CDR2 is SASEGT in the germline V gene. CDR3 length: 16 amino acids. Trimming at V came to 2 bases and at J to 5 bases, leaving 5 bases not matched to a gene. The CDR3 sequence is CASSEWTSGRTGELFF. For the CDR3, the DNA is TGTGCCAGCAGTGAATGGACTAGCGGACGGACCGGGGAGCTGTTTTTT.

This chain joins TRBV18 and TRBJ1-3; D is ambiguous. Trimming left V 2 bases short and J 0 bases short, with 8 bases between. CDR1 is KGHSH, CDR2 LQKENI, per germline. The CDR3 sequence is 15 residues long. The CDR3 nucleotides read TGTGCCAGCTCACCATCCAGCGGCTCTGGAAACACCATATATTTT. It yields the protein CASSPSSGSGNTIYF.

The gene calls are TRBV6-5 and TRBJ2-7, with TRBD1 identical over 8 bases. Germline-derived CDR1 and CDR2 are MNHEY and SVGAGI. The CDR3 loop spans 15 amino acids. Trimming removed 6 bases from V and 3 bases from J; junction bases left unmatched: 10. CDR3 sequence (DNA): TGTGCCAGCAGGACCGGGACAGGTAGAATCTACGAGCAGTACTTC. It yields the protein CASRTGTGRIYEQYF.

The chain links TRBV7-9 to TRBJ2-2; 11 bases map to TRBD1. V shed 2 bases, J shed 6 bases, and the junction held 5 bases outside the gene matches. This CDR3 has 16 residues. Germline lookup yields CDR1 SEHNR and CDR2 FQNEAQ (reference sequence). The CDR3 coding sequence is TGTGCCAGCAGCTTAATCCGGACAGGGGGCTCCGGGGAGCTGTTTTTT. It translates to CASSLIRTGGSGELFF.

The genes are TRBV7-2 and TRBJ2-5; no definite D call. The closer fit of TRBJ2-7 to the DNA end suggests the J call may be wrong. The CDR3 is made up of 12 amino acids. The germline CDR1 and CDR2 sequences are SGHTA and FQGNSA. CDR3 nucleotide sequence: TGTGCCAGCGCATCTAGCTCCTACGAGCAGTACTTC. This gives the protein CASASSSYEQYF.

V gene TRBV30 combines with J gene TRBJ2-7, with 9 bases fitting TRBD2. The CDR3 runs to 13 residues. CDR1 and CDR2 (germline): GTSNPN, SVGIG (reference sequence). Unmatched junction bases numbered 3, after V lost 2 bases and J lost 4 bases. The CDR3 DNA reads TGTGCCTGGAGTTTTAGCGGGAGTTACGAGCAGTACTTC. Translating it yields CAWSFSGSYEQYF.

V and J are TRBV18 and TRBJ2-1; D may be TRBD1 (6 bases). Deletions cut 3 bases from V and 4 bases from J, with 13 bases between. CDR3 size: 15 residues. Germline V gives CDR1 KGHSH, CDR2 LQKENI. In nucleotides, the CDR3 is TGTGCCAGCTCACCTCTAGCACAGGGATACAATGAGCAGTTCTTC. Amino acids: CASSPLAQGYNEQFF.

The chain employs TRBV5-8 and TRBJ2-3, with D perhaps matching TRBD1 (5 bases). Trimming removed 2 bases from V and 0 bases from J, with 16 bases in between. From germline, CDR1 is SGHTS and CDR2 YDEGEE. The CDR3 loop spans 17 amino acids. CDR3 DNA: TGTGCCAGCAGCTTTGGAAGGGGCAGGTTTAGCACAGATACGCAGTATTTT. It translates to CASSFGRGRFSTDTQYF.

This rearrangement joins TRBV9 to TRBJ2-3; 8 bases fit TRBD1. V lost 1 base and J lost 4; bases outside the gene matches: 5. The CDR3 is 15 residues long. Germline CDR1 is SGDLS and CDR2 is YYNGEE. The CDR3 DNA reads TGTGCCAGCAGCGTAAGGACAGGGAACTCAGATACGCAGTATTTT. It codes for CASSVRTGNSDTQYF.

V is TRBV28 and J is TRBJ2-3; 8 nucleotides align to TRBD2. The CDR3 consists of 16 residues. The V gene's germline CDR1 is MDHEN and CDR2 SYDVKM. J lost 0 bases, V lost 3 bases, and 5 bases had no gene match. As DNA, the CDR3 is TGTGCCAGCAGTTTGGCGGCTAGCGGGAGCACAGATACGCAGTATTTT. Protein product: CASSLAASGSTDTQYF.

Of note for this clone: Mismatch with germline at one junction end may stem from a read error. This CDR3 is also generated by other DNA sequences in the sample. V usage is TRBV7-6 and J usage is TRBJ2-7; tentatively, D is TRBD1 (5 bases). Looked up from germline, CDR1 is SGHVS and CDR2 is FNYEAQ. This CDR3 spans 14 amino acids. The CDR3 region is CASSLGQLSYEQYF. The CDR3 DNA reads as TGTGCCAGCAGCTTAGGACAGCTTTCCTATGAGCAGTACTTC. Drawing the rest from reference TRBV7-6 and TRBJ2-7, the complete variable domain is GAGVSQSPRYKVTKRGQDVALRCDPISGHVSLYWYRQALGQGPEFLTYFNYEAQQDKSGLPNDRFSAERPEGSISTLTIQRTEQRDSAMYRCASSLGQLSYEQYFGPGTRLTVT.

The chain links TRBV7-2 to TRBJ1-6; the match to TRBD1 covers 7 bases. Germline CDR1 and CDR2: SGHTA and FQGNSA. The CDR3 is 14 residues long. V was clipped by 5 bases and J by 9 bases; unmatched bases: 7. The CDR3 DNA reads as TGTGCCAGCAGCCCTCATGGGACAGTTTCACCCCTCCACTTT. Residues: CASSPHGTVSPLHF.

Of note for this clone: One junction end does not reproduce the germline sequence, and a read error may be involved. The chain links TRBV5-1 to TRBJ2-1; 10 positions agree with TRBD2. The CDR3 has 17 amino acids. The germline gives CDR1 SGHRS, CDR2 YFSETQ. The CDR3 bases are TGCGCCAGCAGCTTGGCCCCGGGACTAGCGTCCTACGATGAGCAGTTCTTC. This sequence encodes CASSLAPGLASYDEQFF.

The gene calls are TRBV11-3 and TRBJ2-2; 7 nucleotides match TRBD2. Looked up from germline, CDR1 is SGHNT and CDR2 is YENEEA. The trim removed 4 bases at V and 1 base at J, leaving 3 bases unmatched. The CDR3 totals 15 residues. The CDR3 DNA sequence: TGTGCCAGCAGCTACAGCGGGATGAACACCGGGGAGCTGTTTTTT. This gives the protein CASSYSGMNTGELFF.

This chain joins TRBV5-1 and TRBJ2-5; TRBD2 matches 11 bases. Germline assignment: CDR1 SGHRS and CDR2 YFSETQ. Unmatched junction bases numbered 12, after V lost 6 bases and J lost 5 bases. The CDR3 runs to 16 residues. Written as DNA, the CDR3 is TGCGCCAGCACCCCCGGAAGTCTAGCGGGGGGCGAGACCCAGTACTTC. Its protein product is CASTPGSLAGGETQYF.